This TCR beta chain was obtained from a study of read filtering for tumor transcriptome and immune sequencing. The library was built from 400 ng RNA with molecular barcoded adaptors for alpha/delta and beta/gamma chains. Each CDR3 protein is one row after TCRdb ran MiXCR on the reads. Of about 58,000 distinct CDR3 sequences detected, 9% to 15% appear once; the ten largest clones hold roughly 17%. The study's findings and limits: Dropping single-read clonotypes raised IR-seq and RNA-seq shared-clonotype correlation.

A few counts support this clonotype. What it recognizes is unknown. Just one base apart from a much larger clone, this may be a read error. The CDR3 ends on some other residue instead of the conserved phenylalanine or tryptophan, so this is likely a read error. CDR3 length: 14 residues. CDR1 and CDR2 from the germline V gene are KGHSH and LQKENI. Unmatched junction bases numbered 2, after V lost 3 bases and J lost 8 bases. What was sequenced was a population of CD138-negative cells sorted from bone marrow. This rearrangement joins TRBV18 to TRBJ2-1, with 12 bases that match TRBD1. This receptor was identified in a donor at least 40 years old with multiple myeloma. The CDR3 sequence: CASSPGQGADEQFL. CDR3 coding DNA: TGTGCCAGCTCACCGGGACAGGGGGCCGATGAGCAGTTCCTC.